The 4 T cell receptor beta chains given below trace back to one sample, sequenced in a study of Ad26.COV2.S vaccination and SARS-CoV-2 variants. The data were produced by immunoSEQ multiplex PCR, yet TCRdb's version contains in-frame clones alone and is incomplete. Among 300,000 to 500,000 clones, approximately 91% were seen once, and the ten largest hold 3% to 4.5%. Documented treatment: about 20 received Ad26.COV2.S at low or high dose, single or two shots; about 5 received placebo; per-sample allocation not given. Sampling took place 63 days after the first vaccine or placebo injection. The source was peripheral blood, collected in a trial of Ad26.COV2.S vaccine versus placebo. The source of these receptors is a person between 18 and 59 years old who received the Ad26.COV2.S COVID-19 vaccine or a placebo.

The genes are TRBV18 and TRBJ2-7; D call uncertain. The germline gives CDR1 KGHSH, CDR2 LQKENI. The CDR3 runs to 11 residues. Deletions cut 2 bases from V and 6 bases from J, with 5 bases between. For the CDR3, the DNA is TGTGCCAGCTCACCAGGTATCGAGCAGTACTTC. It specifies CASSPGIEQYF. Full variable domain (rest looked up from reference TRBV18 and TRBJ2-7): NAGVMQNPRHLVRRRGQEARLRCSPMKGHSHVYWYRQLPEEGLKFMVYLQKENIIDESGMPKERFSAEFPKEGPSILRIQQVVRGDSAAYFCASSPGIEQYFGPGTRLTVT.

Here the CDR3 reads CASRGSHNEQFF. Written as DNA, the CDR3 is TGCGCCAGCAGGGGCAGCCACAATGAGCAGTTCTTC. The chain combines TRBV5-1 with TRBJ2-1; D is uncertain. There are 12 residues in the CDR3. Germline CDR1 SGHRS, CDR2 YFSETQ. Deletions cut 5 bases from V and 5 bases from J, with 8 bases between.

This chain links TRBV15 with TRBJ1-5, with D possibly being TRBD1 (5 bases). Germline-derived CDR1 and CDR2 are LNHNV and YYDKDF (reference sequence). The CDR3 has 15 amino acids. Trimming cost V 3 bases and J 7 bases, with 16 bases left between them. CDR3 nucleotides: TGTGCCACCAGCAGTGAGTTTAGGGGTTTACAGCCCCAGCATTTT. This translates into CATSSEFRGLQPQHF.

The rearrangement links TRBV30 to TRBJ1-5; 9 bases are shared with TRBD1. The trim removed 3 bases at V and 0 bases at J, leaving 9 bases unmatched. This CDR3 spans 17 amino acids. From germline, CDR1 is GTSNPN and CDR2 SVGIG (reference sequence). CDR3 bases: TGTGCCTGGAGGGGGACAGGGTTATTCAATAGCAATCAGCCCCAGCATTTT. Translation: CAWRGTGLFNSNQPQHF. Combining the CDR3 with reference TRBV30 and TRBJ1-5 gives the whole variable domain SQTIHQWPATLVQPVGSPLSLECTVEGTSNPNLYWYRQAAGRGLQLLFYSVGIGQISSEVPQNLSASRPQDRQFILSSKKLLLSDSGFYLCAWRGTGLFNSNQPQHFGDGTRLSIL.